This T cell receptor (beta chain) came from a study of Ad26.COV2.S vaccination and SARS-CoV-2 variants. Study overall: Within the COV1001 Ad26.COV2.S trial arm, the donor was enrolled. The vaccine Ad26.COV2.S was put into the muscle once, or twice with 56 days between.

Sequencing was performed with immunoSEQ multiplex PCR; in TCRdb, only in-frame clones are kept and a portion is missing. In the table there are approximately 350,000 clones, around 86% of which are singletons. Treatment in this sample: over 15 received Ad26.COV2.S at low or high dose, single or two shots; several received placebo; per-sample allocation not given. Sampling took place 63 days after the first vaccine or placebo injection. Study outcomes and limitations: Vaccine and placebo groups showed comparable non-spike TCR breadth. Analytic work on TCR breadth and depth might have understated the full extent of total T cell responses.

Turning to this clone: Its specificity is unknown.

The sequence was collected from a person aged 18-65 years who received the Ad26.COV2.S COVID-19 vaccine or a placebo. This specimen consisted of peripheral blood, obtained in a trial of Ad26.COV2.S vaccine versus placebo.

The CDR3 spells CASSLAVTYGYTF. The CDR3 DNA is TGCGCCAGCAGCTTAGCGGTAACCTATGGCTACACCTTC. The rearrangement links TRBV5-1 to TRBJ1-2, with no clear D. CDR3 length: 13 residues. Germline assignment: CDR1 SGHRS and CDR2 YFSETQ. Trimming cost V 2 bases and J 4 bases, with 9 bases left between them.